The 27 T cell receptor beta chains below were found in one sample sequenced in a study of T cells in Graves' hyperthyroidism and ophthalmopathy. Regions amplified from RNA transcripts were the TCR beta CDR3 regions. First-round RT-PCR targeting the TCR CDR3 was performed with the HTBI primer set. TCRdb reanalysed the multiplex PCR reads using MiXCR and keeps one entry per CDR3 protein. The profile shows 150,000 to 200,000 distinct CDR3 sequences, 9.4% of them singletons. The source material was blood. These receptors all stem from a young woman with Graves' hyperthyroidism that later progressed to Graves' ophthalmopathy.

This clonotype was found many times. The rearrangement joins TRBV30 to TRBJ1-1; D is perhaps TRBD1 (6 bases). The CDR3 covers 14 residues. V lost 3 bases to trimming and J lost 5 bases, with 16 bases between them. In germline, CDR1 is GTSNPN, CDR2 SVGIG (reference sequence). CDR3 in DNA: TGTGCCTGGAGCAGACAGGTTCTCGAGACTGAAGCTTTCTTT. Residues: CAWSRQVLETEAFF. Based on the CDR3 plus reference TRBV30 and TRBJ1-1, the full variable domain is SQTIHQWPATLVQPVGSPLSLECTVEGTSNPNLYWYRQAAGRGLQLLFYSVGIGQISSEVPQNLSASRPQDRQFILSSKKLLLSDSGFYLCAWSRQVLETEAFFGQGTRLTVV.

This clonotype appeared many times. The V gene is TRBV2, the J gene TRBJ1-6, with TRBD1 matching over 8 bases. The germline gives CDR1 SNHLY, CDR2 FYNNEI. The CDR3 totals 14 residues. The V segment lost 4 bases and the J segment 9 bases; nucleotides outside the gene matches: 5. The chain's CDR3 is CASSGQGLSSPLHF. CDR3 nucleotide sequence: TGTGCCAGCAGTGGACAGGGGTTGAGTTCACCCCTCCACTTT. The whole variable domain, filled in from reference TRBV2 and TRBJ1-6, reads EPEVTQTPSHQVTQMGQEVILRCVPISNHLYFYWYRQILGQKVEFLVSFYNNEISEKSEIFDDQFSVERPDGSNFTLKIRSTKLEDSAMYFCASSGQGLSSPLHFGNGTRLTVT.

This clonotype was seen ten or more times. The chain couples TRBV6-1 to TRBJ1-6; D is possibly TRBD1 (6 bases). With 1 base removed from V and 7 bases from J, the gap between germline ends came to 8 bases. From germline, CDR1 is MNHNS and CDR2 SASEGT. CDR3 length equals 14 residues. CDR3 DNA: TGTGCCAGCAGTGAAGGACAGGAAAATTCACCCCTCCACTTT. Encoded protein: CASSEGQENSPLHF.

Details on this clonotype: A much larger clone sits a single nucleotide away, making a read error possible. No conserved phenylalanine or tryptophan is present at the end of the CDR3, so a read error is the likely explanation. This sequence joins TRBV7-9 and TRBJ2-7, with a possible D match to TRBD1 (5 bases). Deletions cut 3 bases from V and 0 bases from J, with 15 bases between. The CDR3 is 16 amino acids. CDR1 is SEHNR and CDR2 is FQNEAQ in the germline V gene (reference sequence). As DNA, the CDR3 is TGTGCCAGCAGCTTCGTAAAAACAGGAATCTCCTACGAGCAGTACTCC. This codes for CASSFVKTGISYEQYS.

The sample holds many counts of this clonotype. The rearrangement links TRBV6-2 or TRBV6-3 to TRBJ2-7; 8 nucleotides agree with TRBD2. Per the germline V gene, CDR1 is MNHEY and CDR2 is SVGEGT. The CDR3 has 16 amino acids. V was clipped by 4 bases and J by 2 bases; unmatched bases: 10. Written as DNA, the CDR3 is TGTGCCAGCAGTTGGCCCCAACGGGAGGGAACCTACGAGCAGTACTTC. This encodes CASSWPQREGTYEQYF.

This clonotype was found many times. The rearrangement links TRBV28 to TRBJ2-1, with 16 nucleotides matching TRBD2. Germline V gene lookup returns CDR1 MDHEN and CDR2 SYDVKM. The CDR3 extends over 19 amino acids. Losses at the gene ends were 2 bases for V and 6 bases for J; bases not matched to a gene: 10. The CDR3 here is CASSLIWGLAGGPANEQFF. CDR3 DNA: TGTGCCAGCAGTTTAATCTGGGGACTAGCGGGAGGGCCGGCCAATGAGCAGTTCTTC.

This clonotype was seen at least ten times. The chain is built from TRBV29-1 and TRBJ1-2; TRBD1 matches at 8 bases. Germline values: CDR1 SQVTM, CDR2 ANQGSEA. The CDR3 has 13 amino acids. V was clipped by 7 bases and J by 3 bases; unmatched bases: 7. CDR3 amino acids: CSGGQVADYGYTF. As DNA, the CDR3 is TGCAGCGGGGGACAGGTGGCAGACTATGGCTACACCTTC.

The table lists this clonotype with many counts. The chain links TRBV6-1 to TRBJ1-1; TRBD1 matches 11 bases. CDR1 and CDR2 (germline): MNHNS, SASEGT. There are 13 residues in the CDR3. The J segment lost 7 bases and the V segment lost 5 bases, leaving 3 bases of the junction unmatched. The CDR3 sequence: CASSPGQGVEAFF. In DNA form, the CDR3 reads TGTGCCAGCAGTCCGGGACAGGGGGTTGAAGCTTTCTTT.

This clonotype was observed many times. The rearrangement links TRBV20-1 to TRBJ1-6; tentatively, D is TRBD1 (5 bases). Germline V gives CDR1 DFQATT, CDR2 SNEGSKA (reference sequence). The V end lost 4 bases, the J end lost 11 bases, and 15 bases lay between the germline ends. The CDR3 sequence is 13 residues long. The CDR3 region has the DNA TGCAGTGCTAAGCCTGGGGGGGAGACACCCCTCCACTTT. The encoded protein is CSAKPGGETPLHF.

This chain links TRBV9 with TRBJ2-4; TRBD1 matches 8 bases. V shed 3 bases, J shed 9 bases, and the junction held 11 bases outside the gene matches. Germline V gene lookup returns CDR1 SGDLS and CDR2 YYNGEE. The CDR3 covers 15 residues. CDR3 region: CASSDPGGILSIQYF. The CDR3 DNA follows: TGTGCCAGCAGCGACCCAGGGGGCATATTAAGCATTCAGTACTTC.

Ten or more counts support this clonotype. The gene calls are TRBV10-3 and TRBJ1-1, with 8 bases identical to TRBD1. The CDR3 runs 12 residues. J lost 8 bases, V lost 2 bases, and 1 base had no gene match. The germline V gene has CDR1 ENHRY and CDR2 SYGVKD. The CDR3 here is CAISEGQGEAFF. In DNA form, the CDR3 reads TGTGCCATCAGTGAGGGACAGGGAGAAGCTTTCTTT.

This clonotype was counted between two and nine times. This sequence joins TRBV9 and TRBJ1-3; D not certain. The CDR3 is 16 residues long. Germline loops: CDR1 SGDLS, CDR2 YYNGEE. The ends were cut back, 0 bases at V and 0 bases at J, with 10 bases in the middle. CDR3 sequence: CASSVDLGNSGNTIYF. In DNA, the CDR3 is TGTGCCAGCAGCGTAGATCTGGGGAACTCTGGAAACACCATATATTTT.

This rearrangement joins TRBV9 to TRBJ2-2; 7 nucleotides agree with TRBD2. In germline, CDR1 is SGDLS, CDR2 YYNGEE. This CDR3 is built from 15 residues. Trimming at V came to 3 bases and at J to 1 base, leaving 3 bases not matched to a gene. The CDR3 loop is CASSEAGVNTGELFF. The CDR3, as DNA: TGTGCCAGCAGCGAGGCGGGAGTGAACACCGGGGAGCTGTTTTTT.

This clonotype was seen at least ten times. The chain links TRBV3-1 to TRBJ2-7; tentative D call: TRBD1 (5 bases). Germline lookup yields CDR1 LGHDT and CDR2 YNNKEL (reference sequence). Trimming removed 0 bases from V and 6 bases from J, with 9 bases in between. CDR3 length equals 13 residues. Here the CDR3 DNA reads TGTGCCAGCAGCCAAGAGGGGCAGGGCGAGCAGTACTTC. It is translated as CASSQEGQGEQYF.

This clonotype was seen repeatedly, ten times or more. The rearrangement links TRBV20-1 to TRBJ2-5; the D gene is possibly TRBD2 (6 bases). V was shortened by 4 bases and J by 4 bases, with 10 bases between the two germline ends. The CDR3 contains 12 residues. Germline V CDR1 and CDR2: DFQATT, SNEGSKA (reference sequence). This CDR3 reads CSANGGRETQYF. CDR3 coding DNA: TGCAGTGCTAATGGGGGGAGAGAGACCCAGTACTTC.

This clonotype was observed at least ten times. The chain employs TRBV12-3 or TRBV12-4 and TRBJ2-1; possible D gene TRBD1, 5 bases. Trimming pared 2 bases from V and 6 bases from J, leaving 17 bases between. The CDR3 is made up of 16 amino acids. The chain's CDR3 is CASSLQGLPLLNEQFF. The CDR3 nucleotides read TGTGCCAGCAGTTTACAGGGATTACCACTCCTCAATGAGCAGTTCTTC.

Many counts were recorded for this clonotype. The V call is TRBV20-1, the J call TRBJ2-5; D is perhaps TRBD2 (6 bases). The length of the CDR3 is 14 residues. CDR1 and CDR2 from the germline V gene are DFQATT and SNEGSKA (reference sequence). V gave up 3 bases and J gave up 5 bases, with 16 bases separating them. The DNA of the CDR3 is TGCAGTGCTAGCCGGGAGCCATGGGGGGAGACCCAGTACTTC. Translated: CSASREPWGETQYF.

This clonotype was seen at least ten times. This sequence joins TRBV6-2 or TRBV6-3 and TRBJ2-7; TRBD2 agrees at 7 bases. CDR3 length: 15 residues. V trimming: 5 bases; J trimming: 3 bases; junction bases outside the gene matches: 10. Germline CDR1 and CDR2: MNHEY and SVGEGT. The CDR3 bases are TGTGCCAGCAGTGGGGACTATAGGGTGGGCTACGAGCAGTACTTC. Protein product: CASSGDYRVGYEQYF.

This clonotype was detected a few times. A much larger clone is a single base away; this may be a read error. The chain links TRBV29-1 to TRBJ1-1; TRBD1 agrees at 8 bases. The CDR3 has 14 residues. The germline gives CDR1 SQVTM, CDR2 ANQGSEA. CDR3 residues: CSIELGQANTEAFF. The CDR3 nucleotides are TGCAGCATTGAACTGGGACAGGCGAACACTGAAGCTTTCTTT.

The CDR3 region is CASSPPRGKETQYF. The CDR3 DNA follows: TGTGCCAGCTCACCACCGAGGGGCAAAGAGACCCAGTACTTC. The chain employs TRBV18 and TRBJ2-5; D tentatively fits TRBD1 or TRBD2 (5 bases each). Germline V gives CDR1 KGHSH, CDR2 LQKENI. Trimming shortened V by 0 bases and J by 3 bases, and 8 bases separated the two germline ends. The CDR3 has 14 amino acids.

This clonotype appeared many times. V usage is TRBV28 and J usage is TRBJ1-3, with no clear D. Germline CDR1 and CDR2: MDHEN and SYDVKM. Between the trimmed V and J ends, which lost 6 bases and 1 base, there was a span of 4 bases. The CDR3 sequence is 12 residues long. In DNA, the CDR3 is TGTGCCAGCAGACGTTCTGGAAACACCATATATTTT. This gives the protein CASRRSGNTIYF.

This clonotype came up many times. V is TRBV27 and J is TRBJ1-5, with 8 bases aligning to TRBD1. The germline CDR1 and CDR2 sequences are MNHEY and SMNVEV (reference sequence). CDR3 length equals 15 residues. V gave up 8 bases and J gave up 5 bases; unmatched junction bases: 11. CDR3 region: CASAEVPGGDQPQHF. CDR3 DNA: TGTGCCAGCGCGGAGGTCCCAGGGGGCGATCAGCCCCAGCATTTT.

This clonotype was recorded many times. The CDR3 coding sequence is TGTGCCACCAGTGATCCTGGACTAGCCGGAGAGCAGTTCTTC. It specifies CATSDPGLAGEQFF. The rearrangement links TRBV24-1 to TRBJ2-1, with 8 positions matching TRBD2. Unmatched junction bases numbered 7, after V lost 3 bases and J lost 10 bases. In germline, CDR1 is KGHDR, CDR2 SFDVKD. CDR3 length: 14 amino acids.

This clonotype turned up a few times. The CDR3 protein is CASSPQGPGAQETQYF. Written as DNA, the CDR3 is TGTGCCAGCAGTCCACAGGGGCCCGGCGCCCAAGAGACCCAGTACTTC. This chain joins TRBV9 and TRBJ2-5, with 7 positions matching TRBD1. CDR3 size: 16 residues. Germline CDR1 SGDLS, CDR2 YYNGEE. Trimming cost V 5 bases and J 1 base; bases outside gene matches: 11.

On this clonotype: Just one base apart from a much larger clone, this may be a read error. A read error is likely, as this CDR3 ends without the conserved phenylalanine or tryptophan. V gene TRBV18 combines with J gene TRBJ2-7, with 8 bases identical to TRBD2. The CDR3 runs to 15 residues. Germline V gene data show CDR1 as KGHSH and CDR2 as LQKENI. V lost 4 bases to trimming and J lost 3 bases; unmatched junction nucleotides: 8. The CDR3, as DNA: TGTGCCAGCTCACAAACTAGCGGATCTCGCTACGAGCAGTACCTC. Protein product: CASSQTSGSRYEQYL.

This clonotype was observed at least ten times. This chain joins TRBV30 and TRBJ1-1; tentative D call: TRBD1 (5 bases). V shed 5 bases and J shed 11 bases, with 30 bases lying between them. The length of the CDR3 is 16 residues. Germline V gene lookup returns CDR1 GTSNPN and CDR2 SVGIG (reference sequence). The CDR3 DNA reads TGTGCCTGGGAGGCTTTCTTGGCAGGGACGATTATTCGTGCTTTCTTT. Translated, it gives CAWEAFLAGTIIRAFF.

Many counts were recorded for this clonotype. The chain's CDR3 is CSAWARRGELFF. CDR3 coding DNA: TGCAGTGCCTGGGCCAGGAGGGGGGAGCTGTTTTTT. The chain employs TRBV20-1 and TRBJ2-2, with D possibly matching TRBD2 (5 bases). V gave up 6 bases and J gave up 8 bases, with 13 bases separating them. Germline CDR1 DFQATT, CDR2 SNEGSKA (reference sequence). CDR3 length equals 12 residues.